These 14 T cell receptor beta chains were all obtained from the same sample, sequenced in a study of radiotherapy plus CTLA-4 blockade in lung cancer. Data came from immunoSEQ multiplex PCR; TCRdb stores just in-frame clones and leaves some out. This table holds about 38,000 clones, over 65% found once. The input for sequencing was peripheral blood, taken from a patient treated with radiotherapy plus ipilimumab. The receptor source for this set is a human donor with non-small cell lung cancer who had stable disease on radiotherapy plus ipilimumab.

This clone was observed a few times. The rearrangement joins TRBV15 to TRBJ1-1, with unresolved D. The CDR3 sequence is 15 residues long. The germline V gene encodes CDR1 LNHNV and CDR2 YYDKDF (reference sequence). The germline V and J ends were trimmed by 1 base and 6 bases, with 15 bases remaining between them. The CDR3 bases are TGTGCCACCAGCAGAGGGAGGAAAGAAAGCTCTGAAGCTTTCTTT. This gives the protein CATSRGRKESSEAFF.

This chain joins TRBV10-3 and TRBJ1-6; 8 bases map to TRBD1. CDR1 and CDR2 (germline): ENHRY, SYGVKD. CDR3 length equals 14 residues. The trim removed 6 bases at V and 7 bases at J, leaving 5 bases unmatched. The CDR3 nucleotides are TGTGCCATCAGCGCGGACAGGGCGAATTCACCCCTCCACTTT. This encodes CAISADRANSPLHF.

The chain links TRBV4-2 to TRBJ2-2, with 14 bases lining up with TRBD2. CDR1 LGHNA and CDR2 YNFKEQ come from the germline V gene. The CDR3 extends over 18 amino acids. V lost 0 bases and J lost 5; bases outside the gene matches: 5. The CDR3 bases are TGTGCCAGCAGCCAAGAGACTAGCGGGGGGGCCATTACCGGGGAGCTGTTTTTT. Its translation is CASSQETSGGAITGELFF.

This clone showed up just a few times. The rearrangement joins TRBV6-1 to TRBJ2-7; D not resolved. The ends were cut back, 7 bases at V and 0 bases at J, with 4 bases in the middle. CDR3 length: 11 amino acids. Germline lookup yields CDR1 MNHNS and CDR2 SASEGT. The CDR3 DNA reads as TGTGCCAGCACCCTCTCCTACGAGCAGTACTTC. Translated, it gives CASTLSYEQYF.

The chain uses TRBV13 and TRBJ2-1; D may be TRBD1 (7 bases). The V end lost 6 bases, the J end lost 6 bases, and 12 bases lay between the germline ends. The germline CDR1 and CDR2 sequences are PRHDT and FYEKMQ (reference sequence). The CDR3 extends over 13 amino acids. CDR3 sequence: CASRRDSVNEQFF. As DNA, the CDR3 is TGTGCCAGCAGGCGGGACAGTGTCAATGAGCAGTTCTTC.

J is TRBJ2-1 and V is TRBV19; TRBD2 matches 10 bases. With 6 bases clipped from V and 6 bases from J, the junction kept 5 bases outside the gene matches. The CDR3 length is 14 residues. CDR1 LNHDA and CDR2 SQIVND come from the germline V gene (reference sequence). CDR3 nucleotide sequence: TGTGCCAGTAGAGCAAGCGGGGGGGGCAATGAGCAGTTCTTC. Its translation is CASRASGGGNEQFF.

The rearrangement uses TRBV19 and TRBJ1-2; 10 bases align to TRBD1. The trim removed 6 bases at V and 5 bases at J, leaving 9 bases unmatched. The CDR3 consists of 15 residues. CDR1 is LNHDA and CDR2 is SQIVND in the germline V gene (reference sequence). CDR3 nucleotide sequence: TGTGCCAGTAGGACCTCGGACAGGGGGATGTATGGCTACACCTTC. As protein: CASRTSDRGMYGYTF.

The V gene is TRBV5-1, the J gene TRBJ1-1, with D perhaps matching TRBD1 (5 bases). The CDR3 is 16 amino acids. The germline V gene has CDR1 SGHRS and CDR2 YFSETQ. Trimming left V 4 bases short and J 6 bases short, with 22 bases between. CDR3 protein: CASSDTTGTLNAEAFF. The DNA for the CDR3 is TGCGCCAGCAGCGACACGACTGGGACTCTAAACGCTGAAGCTTTCTTT.

The chain is built from TRBV14 and TRBJ1-6; 8 positions agree with TRBD1. V lost 2 bases, J lost 4 bases, and 4 bases stayed unmatched. Germline CDR1 reads SGHDN; CDR2 reads FVKESK. The CDR3 extends over 16 amino acids. The CDR3 DNA follows: TGTGCCAGCAGCCAATCAGGGGGCTCTTATAATTCACCCCTCCACTTT. The encoded protein is CASSQSGGSYNSPLHF.

V is TRBV4-1 and J is TRBJ1-2, with no clear D. V was pared by 0 bases and J by 3 bases, with 17 bases between. The CDR3 covers 17 residues. Germline V gives CDR1 MGHRA, CDR2 YSYEKL. The CDR3 is CASSQDLGVGTYYGYTF. The DNA for the CDR3 is TGCGCCAGCAGCCAAGATCTGGGAGTGGGAACATACTATGGCTACACCTTC.

This clone was observed a handful of times. The gene calls are TRBV7-2 and TRBJ2-3; 12 positions match TRBD2. V was pared by 4 bases and J by 3 bases, with 5 bases of the junction left unmatched. In germline, CDR1 is SGHTA, CDR2 FQGNSA. CDR3 length: 16 amino acids. CDR3 sequence reads: CASSSRTSGVTDTQYF. The DNA for the CDR3 is TGTGCCAGCAGCTCAAGGACTAGCGGGGTTACAGATACGCAGTATTTT.

The J gene is TRBJ2-3, the V gene TRBV2, with D tentatively TRBD1 or TRBD2 (6 bases each). CDR1 SNHLY and CDR2 FYNNEI come from the germline V gene. The CDR3 length is 14 residues. V lost 6 bases and J lost 4, with 14 bases in between. CDR3 amino acids: CASSGRGGADTQYF. The CDR3 DNA reads as TGTGCCAGCAGCGGCAGGGGAGGAGCAGATACGCAGTATTTT.

The CDR3 protein is CASSWDSKNRAQYF. Written as DNA, the CDR3 is TGTGCCAGCAGTTGGGACAGTAAAAATCGTGCGCAGTATTTT. The chain combines TRBV6-5 with TRBJ2-3; 7 nucleotides agree with TRBD1. The CDR3 sequence is 14 residues long. CDR1 and CDR2 (germline): MNHEY, SVGAGI. The trim removed 4 bases at V and 10 bases at J, leaving 11 bases unmatched.

This clone was seen only a few times. The chain recombines TRBV12-5 with TRBJ2-2, with 8 bases fitting TRBD1. V trimming: 6 bases; J trimming: 3 bases; junction bases outside the gene matches: 6. The germline gives CDR1 LGHNT, CDR2 FRNRAP. This CDR3 has 15 residues. The CDR3 protein is CASGSGQGYTGELFF. The CDR3 DNA follows: TGTGCTAGTGGCAGCGGACAGGGCTACACCGGGGAGCTGTTTTTT. Using reference TRBV12-5 and TRBJ2-2 for the parts outside the CDR3, the full variable domain is DARVTQTPRHKVTEMGQEVTMRCQPILGHNTVFWYRQTMMQGLELLAYFRNRAPLDDSGMPKDRFSAEMPDATLATLKIQPSEPRDSAVYFCASGSGQGYTGELFFGEGSRLTVL.